This T cell receptor (beta chain) comes out of a study of blood T cell repertoires in COVID-19. The V segment lost 1 base and the J segment 6 bases; nucleotides outside the gene matches: 13. The CDR3 totals 17 residues. Germline-derived CDR1 and CDR2 are SGHVS and FQNEAQ. Authors' analysis steps: For nucleated cells, counts were estimated from reference gene primer amplification. Assay: immunoSEQ multiplex PCR; the TCRdb copy retains only in-frame clones and omits some. D and trimming come from the DNA, and the V and J calls and clone size come from that table. The table shows 330,000 or so clones, with approximately 90% occurring only once. Enrolled during active infection, Seattle patients were then followed longitudinally.

Sample: peripheral blood. The receptor comes from a man aged 25 to 40 with COVID-19, enrolled during active disease. The genes are TRBV7-8 and TRBJ2-3, with 7 nucleotides matching TRBD2. The CDR3 sequence: CASSLEFWRSSGDTQYF. The CDR3 DNA reads TGTGCCAGCAGCTTAGAATTCTGGCGGAGTAGCGGGGATACGCAGTATTTT.